Only a few counts were recorded for the clone carrying this TCR beta chain. Urothelial carcinoma, locally advanced or metastatic, affected the patients. The data derive from a study of PD-L1 blockade in urothelial cancer. Germline values: CDR1 SGHNT, CDR2 YENEEA. CDR3 length: 15 residues. V lost 5 bases to trimming and J lost 2 bases, with 14 bases between them. Libraries were prepared by immunoSEQ multiplex PCR; TCRdb keeps only in-frame clonotypes and omits some of them. The data show approximately 35,000 clones, about a third seen once. This TCR derives from a man in his sixties with urothelial cancer. The material sequenced was tumor tissue, taken before atezolizumab (anti-PD-L1) treatment. The chain uses TRBV11-3 and TRBJ2-3; the D is unclear. CDR3 in DNA: TGTGCCAGCAGCCCGAGTTGGACCTTCACAGATACGCAGTATTTT. Its protein product is CASSPSWTFTDTQYF.